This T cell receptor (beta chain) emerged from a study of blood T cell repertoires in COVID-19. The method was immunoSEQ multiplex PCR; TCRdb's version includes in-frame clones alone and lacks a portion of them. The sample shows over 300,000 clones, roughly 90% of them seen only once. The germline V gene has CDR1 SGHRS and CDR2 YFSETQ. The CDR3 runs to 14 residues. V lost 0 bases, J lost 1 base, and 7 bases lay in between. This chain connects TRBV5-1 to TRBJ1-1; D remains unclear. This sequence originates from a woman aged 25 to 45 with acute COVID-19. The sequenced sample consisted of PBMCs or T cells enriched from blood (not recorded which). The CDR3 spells CASSLATANTEAFF. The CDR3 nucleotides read TGCGCCAGCAGCTTGGCCACAGCGAACACTGAAGCTTTCTTT. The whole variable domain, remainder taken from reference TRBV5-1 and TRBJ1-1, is KAGVTQTPRYLIKTRGQQVTLSCSPISGHRSVSWYQQTPGQGLQFLFEYFSETQRNKGNFPGRFSGRQFSNSRSEMNVSTLELGDSALYLCASSLATANTEAFFGQGTRLTVV.